These 30 T cell receptor beta chains were all obtained from the same sample, sequenced in a study of T cell responses to AZD1222 COVID-19 vaccine. Produced via immunoSEQ multiplex PCR; TCRdb's table is partial and in-frame only. This sample yields around 100,000 clones, of which about 90% are seen a single time; about 5% belongs to the top ten. This specimen was peripheral blood, taken on day 0 of AZD1222 vaccination. These receptors all come from an adult in good health.

V is TRBV6-1 and J is TRBJ1-2; D gene uncertain. Trimming removed 2 bases from V and 4 bases from J, with 11 bases in between. This CDR3 region has 14 residues. The V gene's germline CDR1 is MNHNS and CDR2 SASEGT. CDR3 DNA: TGTGCCAGCAGTGAAAACCCATCTGGCTATGGCTACACCTTC. Residues: CASSENPSGYGYTF.

This clone came up once. The gene calls are TRBV19 and TRBJ2-1; D not certain. This CDR3 comprises 14 residues. V was trimmed by 1 base and J by 8 bases, leaving 12 bases between them. Germline V gene sequence: CDR1 LNHDA, CDR2 SQIVND (reference sequence). DNA of the CDR3: TGTGCCAGTAGTATAGGATTTTCGGGCCATGAGCAGTTCTTC. Residues: CASSIGFSGHEQFF.

The V and J genes are TRBV5-1 and TRBJ2-7; D unclear. V was cut by 0 bases and J by 2 bases, with 9 bases left in between. The CDR3 runs to 14 residues. Germline V lookup: CDR1 SGHRS, CDR2 YFSETQ. The CDR3 spells CASSLVGSPYEQYF. The CDR3 coding sequence is TGCGCCAGCAGCTTGGTAGGGTCTCCCTACGAGCAGTACTTC.

This clone was counted a single time. The chain links TRBV2 to TRBJ1-2, with a weak D call TRBD1 (6 bases). The germline V gene encodes CDR1 SNHLY and CDR2 FYNNEI. Trimming removed 6 bases from V and 7 bases from J, with 18 bases in between. The length of the CDR3 is 14 residues. The CDR3 is CASREPQGMSGYTF. DNA of the CDR3: TGTGCCAGCAGGGAACCTCAGGGGATGAGTGGCTACACCTTC.

This chain joins TRBV25-1 and TRBJ1-5, with a weak D call TRBD1 (5 bases). From germline, CDR1 is MGHDK and CDR2 SYGVNS. The CDR3 sequence is 13 residues long. Trimming stripped 2 bases from V and 6 bases from J, with 8 bases between. CDR3 sequence: CASSERGSQPQHF. In DNA form, the CDR3 reads TGTGCCAGCAGTGAACGGGGGTCTCAGCCCCAGCATTTT. Together with reference TRBV25-1 and TRBJ1-5, the CDR3 gives the full variable domain: EADIYQTPRYLVIGTGKKITLECSQTMGHDKMYWYQQDPGMELHLIHYSYGVNSTEKGDLSSESTVSRIRTEHFPLTLESARPSHTSQYLCASSERGSQPQHFGDGTRLSIL.

CDR3 in amino acids: CASSIGGPMGRGGYTF. CDR3 coding DNA: TGTGCCAGTAGTATAGGTGGTCCGATGGGTCGAGGCGGCTACACCTTC. The chain recombines TRBV19 with TRBJ1-2; D call uncertain. Deletions cut 1 base from V and 8 bases from J, with 20 bases between. The CDR3 has 16 amino acids. The germline V gene has CDR1 LNHDA and CDR2 SQIVND (reference sequence).

This chain uses TRBV7-9 with TRBJ2-2; D may match TRBD1 or TRBD2 (6 bases each). The CDR3 spans 14 residues. V dropped 3 bases and J dropped 4 bases, with 9 bases sitting between them. CDR1 is SEHNR and CDR2 is FQNEAQ in the germline V gene (reference sequence). CDR3 region: CASSFEGGTGELFF. The DNA of the CDR3 is TGTGCCAGCAGCTTTGAGGGGGGCACCGGGGAGCTGTTTTTT.

This sequence joins TRBV6-5 and TRBJ1-5; D remains ambiguous. The CDR3 contains 12 residues. Germline CDR1 MNHEY, CDR2 SVGAGI. V dropped 7 bases and J dropped 2 bases, with 6 bases sitting between them. The CDR3: CASMVGNQPQHF. DNA for the CDR3: TGTGCCAGCATGGTGGGCAATCAGCCCCAGCATTTT.

The rearrangement links TRBV5-6 to TRBJ1-4, with a tentative D call TRBD1 (6 bases). The germline V gene encodes CDR1 SGHDT and CDR2 YYEEEE. Trimming shortened V by 5 bases and J by 6 bases, and 11 bases separated the two germline ends. The CDR3 covers 13 residues. CDR3: CASSPAGDEKLFF. CDR3 bases: TGTGCCAGCAGTCCTGCAGGGGATGAAAAACTGTTTTTT. The variable domain in full, with the rest retrieved from reference TRBV5-6 and TRBJ1-4, is DAGVTQSPTHLIKTRGQQVTLRCSPKSGHDTVSWYQQALGQGPQFIFQYYEEEERQRGNFPDRFSGHQFPNYSSELNVNALLLGDSALYLCASSPAGDEKLFFGSGTQLSVL.

This clone showed up just a few times. CDR3: CASRPGNTEAFF. CDR3 bases: TGTGCCAGTCGTCCTGGGAACACTGAAGCTTTCTTT. V and J are TRBV19 and TRBJ1-1; D is uncertain. Per germline, CDR1 LNHDA and CDR2 SQIVND (reference sequence). Trimming took 8 bases from V and 1 from J, leaving 8 bases between them. This CDR3 has 12 amino acids.

This chain uses TRBV12-3 or TRBV12-4 with TRBJ2-5, with a weak D call TRBD1 (5 bases). V was shortened by 6 bases and J by 0 bases, with 8 bases between the two germline ends. The CDR3 has 13 residues. The CDR3 is CASRPGYQETQYF. The CDR3 DNA reads as TGTGCCAGCAGGCCAGGGTACCAAGAGACCCAGTACTTC.

The J gene is TRBJ1-1, the V gene TRBV7-2, with unresolved D. CDR1 and CDR2 (germline): SGHTA, FQGNSA. V lost 5 bases, J lost 0 bases, and 7 bases lay in between. CDR3 length: 13 residues. For the CDR3, the DNA is TGTGCCAGCAGCATAACAGTGAACACTGAAGCTTTCTTT. This translates into CASSITVNTEAFF.

The chain carries TRBV4-2 and TRBJ1-2; TRBD1 matches at 12 bases. CDR3 length: 15 residues. The V and J ends lost 1 base and 14 bases, in that order; junction bases with no gene match: 11. CDR1 is LGHNA, CDR2 YNFKEQ, per germline. For the CDR3, the DNA is TGTGCCAGCAGCCAAGTTTCGGGACAGGGGGCGGGGTGGACCTTC. Its protein product is CASSQVSGQGAGWTF.

The CDR3 DNA follows: TGTGCCAGCAGCTTAGGAGGAACGCTTAATTCACCCCTCCACTTT. Its translation is CASSLGGTLNSPLHF. The chain links TRBV11-2 to TRBJ1-6, with D hard to call. Between the trimmed V and J ends, which lost 1 base and 6 bases, there was a span of 10 bases. The CDR3 length is 15 residues. Germline V CDR1 and CDR2: SGHAT, FQNNGV.

This chain connects TRBV6-2 or TRBV6-3 to TRBJ2-7; D uncertain. The V gene's germline CDR1 is MNHEY and CDR2 SVGEGT. V lost 6 bases, J lost 2 bases, and 8 bases lay in between. The CDR3 has 12 residues. The CDR3 sequence: CASSSSPYEQYF. The CDR3 nucleotides are TGTGCCAGCAGCTCCAGCCCCTACGAGCAGTACTTC.

The chain combines TRBV27 with TRBJ1-1, with D perhaps TRBD1 (5 bases). Trimming stripped 4 bases from V and 8 bases from J, with 11 bases between. Germline CDR1 reads MNHEY; CDR2 reads SMNVEV (reference sequence). This CDR3 region has 12 residues. CDR3 bases: TGTGCCAGCAGTTGGGGCGGGAACGAAGCTTTCTTT. Its protein product is CASSWGGNEAFF.

V usage is TRBV9 and J usage is TRBJ2-1; TRBD1 or TRBD2 may be the D gene (6 bases each). V dropped 0 bases and J dropped 3 bases, with 13 bases sitting between them. From germline, CDR1 is SGDLS and CDR2 YYNGEE. There are 16 residues in the CDR3. The CDR3 DNA reads as TGTGCCAGCAGCGTAGTAGGGGGGACGGGCTACAATGAGCAGTTCTTC. This sequence encodes CASSVVGGTGYNEQFF.

The chain joins TRBV10-3 to TRBJ2-7; D ambiguous. CDR1 ENHRY and CDR2 SYGVKD come from the germline V gene. CDR3 size: 13 residues. The V end was cut by 4 bases, the J end by 4 bases, with 11 bases between. DNA of the CDR3: TGTGCCATCAGTGTTGAGTTGAGGTACGAGCAGTACTTC. This sequence encodes CAISVELRYEQYF.

This clone was seen once. This chain links TRBV14 with TRBJ1-1, with unresolved D. The V gene's germline CDR1 is SGHDN and CDR2 FVKESK. This CDR3 contains 17 residues. V was pared by 2 bases and J by 2 bases, with 18 bases between. CDR3 DNA sequence: TGTGCCAGCAGCCAAAGGATACTACCGGGATACAACACTGAAGCTTTCTTT. Protein sequence: CASSQRILPGYNTEAFF.

The chain carries TRBV28 and TRBJ2-5, with 9 positions matching TRBD2. Germline V CDR1 and CDR2: MDHEN, SYDVKM. There are 15 residues in the CDR3. V lost 8 bases, J lost 7 bases, and 14 bases stayed unmatched. The CDR3 DNA sequence: TGTGCCAGCCTTTTTAGTCGCGGGGGGGGATGGACCCAGTACTTC. As protein: CASLFSRGGGWTQYF.

In its sample, this clone was seen a few times. V gene TRBV5-1 combines with J gene TRBJ1-1; D gene uncertain. This CDR3 contains 13 residues. Trimming left V 0 bases short and J 5 bases short, with 8 bases between. Germline loops: CDR1 SGHRS, CDR2 YFSETQ. CDR3 DNA sequence: TGCGCCAGCAGCTTGGAACAGCTTACTGAAGCTTTCTTT. This gives the protein CASSLEQLTEAFF.

The table lists this clone with a count of one. The sample carries other DNA sequences with the same CDR3. The genes are TRBV5-1 and TRBJ2-1, with TRBD2 matching 9 bases. The germline gives CDR1 SGHRS, CDR2 YFSETQ. V lost 0 bases, J lost 4 bases, and 2 bases stayed unmatched. The CDR3 sequence is 15 residues long. As DNA, the CDR3 is TGCGCCAGCAGCTTGGCCCTAGCGGGGTACAATGAGCAGTTCTTC. This gives the protein CASSLALAGYNEQFF.

This sequence joins TRBV7-8 and TRBJ1-3; D gene uncertain. The length of the CDR3 is 15 residues. Trimming stripped 1 base from V and 0 bases from J, with 7 bases between. Germline CDR1 and CDR2: SGHVS and FQNEAQ. This chain's CDR3 is CASSLGQASGNTIYF. The CDR3 DNA reads TGTGCCAGCAGCTTAGGTCAGGCCTCTGGAAACACCATATATTTT.

To note about this clone: One end of the junction varies from germline; a read error may be responsible. The V call is TRBV12-3 or TRBV12-4, the J call TRBJ1-4, with 10 bases identical to TRBD1. The CDR3 has 13 amino acids. CDR3 amino acids: CASTMGQGSPPIF. CDR3 coding DNA: TGTGCCAGCACCATGGGACAGGGGTCGCCTCCGATTTTT.

The chain carries TRBV27 and TRBJ2-3, with a tentative D call TRBD2 (5 bases). Germline lookup yields CDR1 MNHEY and CDR2 SMNVEV (reference sequence). CDR3 length: 14 residues. Trimming took 2 bases from V and 2 from J, leaving 8 bases between them. This CDR3 reads CASSLDRDTDTQYF. The CDR3, as DNA: TGTGCCAGCAGTTTAGACCGGGACACAGATACGCAGTATTTT.

The chain couples TRBV29-1 to TRBJ2-5, with 8 bases fitting TRBD2. The J segment lost 4 bases and the V segment lost 5 bases, leaving 6 bases of the junction unmatched. Germline-derived CDR1 and CDR2 are SQVTM and ANQGSEA. The CDR3 is 13 residues long. The CDR3 loop is CSVLGTSVETQYF. In DNA, the CDR3 is TGCAGCGTTCTGGGGACTAGTGTAGAGACCCAGTACTTC.

V gene TRBV5-1 combines with J gene TRBJ2-1, with 7 bases aligning to TRBD1. Losses at the gene ends were 3 bases for V and 0 bases for J; bases not matched to a gene: 3. This CDR3 is 15 amino acids long. Germline CDR1 and CDR2: SGHRS and YFSETQ. The CDR3 region has the DNA TGCGCCAGCAGCTGGGGACAGAGCTCCTACAATGAGCAGTTCTTC. Translated, it gives CASSWGQSSYNEQFF.

The chain is built from TRBV4-1 and TRBJ2-7, with 11 bases matching TRBD2. Germline loops: CDR1 MGHRA, CDR2 YSYEKL. V shed 1 base and J 1 base; nucleotides not matched to a gene: 6. The CDR3 is made up of 17 amino acids. The CDR3 here is CASSQAAGTSGSYEQYF. The CDR3, as DNA: TGCGCCAGCAGCCAAGCCGCCGGGACTAGCGGATCCTACGAGCAGTACTTC.

The rearrangement uses TRBV18 and TRBJ1-4; D perhaps matches TRBD1 (5 bases). Germline loops: CDR1 KGHSH, CDR2 LQKENI. The CDR3 loop spans 14 amino acids. Trimming removed 6 bases at V and 7 bases at J, with 15 bases between. In DNA form, the CDR3 reads TGTGCCAGCTCGGCAGGTGCGGGGGGTGAAAAACTGTTTTTT. It yields the protein CASSAGAGGEKLFF.

This clone was seen a handful of times. The J gene is TRBJ1-2, the V gene TRBV2; D gene uncertain. CDR3 size: 14 residues. The germline V gene has CDR1 SNHLY and CDR2 FYNNEI. V lost 8 bases, J lost 2 bases, and 15 bases lay in between. CDR3 DNA: TGTGCCAGCCTTATTTATGGCTCCAACTATGGCTACACCTTC. Protein sequence: CASLIYGSNYGYTF.